The 14 T cell receptor beta chains in this list originate from one sample, sequenced in a study of identical twins. TCRdb redid the calling of the 5' RACE reads with MiXCR, one entry per CDR3 protein. The table includes fewer than 900,000 distinct CDR3 sequences, around 20% detected once. The data were also submitted as part of a second study, on T cells expressing NK-cell markers.

Source material: PBMCs. The receptors stem from a woman under 30 in good health.

The J gene is TRBJ2-3, the V gene TRBV10-3; TRBD1 aligns across 10 bases. The CDR3 contains 14 residues. V shed 8 bases, J shed 4 bases, and the junction held 6 bases outside the gene matches. The germline gives CDR1 ENHRY, CDR2 SYGVKD. The CDR3 bases are TGTGCCATCGGGGGGACAGGGGCTTCAGATACGCAGTATTTT. Protein sequence: CAIGGTGASDTQYF.

The J gene is TRBJ2-7, the V gene TRBV7-6; D is unclear. V was cut by 5 bases and J by 5 bases, with 22 bases left in between. CDR1 is SGHVS, CDR2 FNYEAQ, per germline. The CDR3 covers 16 residues. The CDR3 nucleotides are TGTGCCAGCAGCACTCGTTACGGGTCAAAATCGGACGAGCAGTACTTC. The encoded protein is CASSTRYGSKSDEQYF.

This clonotype appeared a few times. This rearrangement joins TRBV9 to TRBJ1-5; D gene ambiguous. This CDR3 is 13 amino acids long. Trimming took 4 bases from V and 5 from J, leaving 10 bases between them. Germline V CDR1 and CDR2: SGDLS, YYNGEE. CDR3 DNA: TGTGCCAGCAGCTCCCGGCCCTATCAGCCCCAGCATTTT. It codes for CASSSRPYQPQHF. Full variable domain (outside the CDR3, taken from reference TRBV9 and TRBJ1-5): DSGVTQTPKHLITATGQRVTLRCSPRSGDLSVYWYQQSLDQGLQFLIQYYNGEERAKGNILERFSAQQFPDLHSELNLSSLELGDSALYFCASSSRPYQPQHFGDGTRLSIL.

This clonotype was detected many times. J is TRBJ2-7 and V is TRBV29-1; D gene unclear. This CDR3 is 14 amino acids long. Trimming pared 2 bases from V and 0 bases from J, leaving 11 bases between. From germline, CDR1 is SQVTM and CDR2 ANQGSEA. This CDR3 reads CSVETSISSYEQYF. The CDR3 DNA reads TGCAGCGTTGAAACCAGTATTAGCTCCTACGAGCAGTACTTC.

The genes are TRBV5-1 and TRBJ2-5; D may be TRBD2 (6 bases). Looked up from germline, CDR1 is SGHRS and CDR2 is YFSETQ. The CDR3 is made up of 15 amino acids. V was pared by 6 bases and J by 5 bases, with 20 bases between. The CDR3 nucleotides read TGCGCCAGCAAGAAAAACGGCGGGGCGAGGGAGACCCAGTACTTC. Translation: CASKKNGGARETQYF.

This clonotype was seen a handful of times. The J gene is TRBJ2-5, the V gene TRBV7-8; 7 bases agree with TRBD2. Trimming removed 7 bases from V and 5 bases from J; junction bases left unmatched: 13. Per germline, CDR1 SGHVS and CDR2 FQNEAQ. CDR3 length: 15 residues. The CDR3 DNA reads as TGTGCCAGCATCCAATGGTTAGGGGAGGGCGAGACCCAGTACTTC. This translates into CASIQWLGEGETQYF.

The chain carries TRBV7-3 and TRBJ2-2; 7 bases agree with TRBD2. CDR3 length: 13 amino acids. Germline V gene sequence: CDR1 SGHTA, CDR2 FQGTGA. J was trimmed by 6 bases and V by 4 bases; bases with no gene match: 2. The CDR3 coding sequence is TGTGCCAGCAGCTCCCGGGAGGCCGGGGAGCTGTTTTTT. It codes for CASSSREAGELFF.

The chain uses TRBV29-1 and TRBJ2-1; 9 bases line up with TRBD1. The ends lost 4 bases at V and 9 bases at J; junction bases unmatched: 13. CDR1 and CDR2 (germline): SQVTM, ANQGSEA. The CDR3 totals 15 residues. CDR3: CSVVTVGQGFGEQFF. The CDR3, as DNA: TGCAGCGTTGTTACTGTCGGACAGGGGTTTGGTGAGCAGTTCTTC.

The rearrangement links TRBV12-3 or TRBV12-4 to TRBJ2-7; D may correspond to TRBD1 or TRBD2 (5 bases each). Deletions cut 2 bases from V and 0 bases from J, with 17 bases between. The CDR3 spans 17 residues. Written as DNA, the CDR3 is TGTGCCAGCAGTTTACGGCCCCGGGACCCGTACTCCTACGAGCAGTACTTC. This gives the protein CASSLRPRDPYSYEQYF.

This chain connects TRBV12-3 or TRBV12-4 to TRBJ1-6; D ambiguous. The CDR3 length is 12 residues. V lost 3 bases and J lost 7, with 4 bases in between. CDR3 coding DNA: TGTGCCAGCAGTTTTCTCAATTCACCCCTCCACTTT. The encoded protein is CASSFLNSPLHF.

This chain connects TRBV20-1 to TRBJ1-1; 9 nucleotides match TRBD1. CDR1 and CDR2 (germline): DFQATT, SNEGSKA (reference sequence). V shed 5 bases and J 3 bases; nucleotides not matched to a gene: 4. The CDR3 sequence is 13 residues long. For the CDR3, the DNA is TGCAGTGCTGACAGGGGGGGGGACACTGAAGCTTTCTTT. Its protein product is CSADRGGDTEAFF.

The table lists this clonotype with a few counts. This chain joins TRBV19 and TRBJ2-7; D may be TRBD2 (6 bases). Germline CDR1 and CDR2: LNHDA and SQIVND (reference sequence). This CDR3 has 14 amino acids. The V and J ends lost 6 bases and 2 bases respectively, with 14 bases between them. CDR3 nucleotide sequence: TGTGCCAGTAGCCCCGCACGGGGGACCTACGAGCAGTACTTC. Translation gives CASSPARGTYEQYF.

This clonotype was seen more than once but under ten times. The chain carries TRBV6-5 and TRBJ2-3; D not resolved. The CDR3 has 14 amino acids. V was trimmed by 1 base and J by 3 bases, leaving 8 bases between them. Germline CDR1 and CDR2: MNHEY and SVGAGI. The CDR3 sequence: CASSYLQNTDTQYF. The CDR3 coding sequence is TGTGCCAGCAGTTACTTACAGAATACAGATACGCAGTATTTT.

The rearrangement links TRBV2 to TRBJ1-1; D is unresolved. With 3 bases removed from V and 1 base from J, the gap between germline ends came to 9 bases. The germline CDR1 and CDR2 sequences are SNHLY and FYNNEI. The CDR3 runs 14 residues. This CDR3 reads CASSEYEANTEAFF. For the CDR3, the DNA is TGTGCCAGCAGTGAGTATGAGGCGAACACTGAAGCTTTCTTT.